The 25 T cell receptor beta chains listed next were all sequenced from one sample in a study of cytomegalovirus exposure and HLA in healthy donors (dated by TCRdb to the late 2010s). Library construction relied on the immunoSEQ multiplex PCR assay. For the multiplex PCR, a mixture combining 60 forward primers for TCR Vbeta segments and 13 reverse primers for TCR Jbeta segments was used. Drawn from immuneACCESS, this table holds only the in-frame rearrangements with V and J called that TCRdb kept. Clones are partly lost; checked studies trace under half to an unresolved V gene and leave the rest unexplained. This sample has 100,000 or so clones in its table, and over 70% of those were observed once. Together, the top ten hold less than 11% of the sample. Sequencing input: PBMCs. These receptor sequences come from a man aged 50-60 years in good health and CMV-seronegative.

The rearrangement links TRBV5-1 to TRBJ1-1, with D possibly TRBD1 on 5 matching bases. V shed 0 bases and J shed 1 base, with 7 bases lying between them. Germline CDR1 reads SGHRS; CDR2 reads YFSETQ. The CDR3 covers 14 residues. The CDR3 protein is CASSLVQGNTEAFF. The CDR3 coding sequence is TGCGCCAGCAGCTTGGTGCAGGGGAACACTGAAGCTTTCTTT.

The chain is built from TRBV5-8 and TRBJ2-5; 9 bases map to TRBD2. Near its end, the DNA agrees better with TRBJ2-7, so the J call may be wrong. Per germline, CDR1 SGHTS and CDR2 YDEGEE. The CDR3 loop spans 15 amino acids. The CDR3 here is CASSPASGDAYEQYF. The CDR3 DNA reads TGTGCCAGCAGCCCCGCTAGCGGGGACGCCTACGAGCAGTACTTC.

This chain uses TRBV18 with TRBJ2-5; 7 nucleotides match TRBD2. Germline-derived CDR1 and CDR2 are KGHSH and LQKENI. The ends lost 6 bases at V and 3 bases at J; junction bases unmatched: 4. CDR3 length: 13 amino acids. CDR3 loop: CASSTSAKETQYF. CDR3 sequence (DNA): TGTGCCAGCTCCACTAGCGCAAAAGAGACCCAGTACTTC.

J is TRBJ2-2 and V is TRBV5-1; D is ambiguous. Trimming removed 1 base from V and 5 bases from J, with 9 bases in between. The CDR3 sequence is 14 residues long. CDR1 is SGHRS, CDR2 YFSETQ, per germline. Here the CDR3 reads CASSLPGTTGELFF. Here the CDR3 DNA reads TGCGCCAGCAGCTTGCCAGGAACAACCGGGGAGCTGTTTTTT.

V gene TRBV5-6 combines with J gene TRBJ2-7; TRBD2 is a possible D gene (6 bases). The length of the CDR3 is 16 residues. Trimming removed 5 bases at V and 3 bases at J, with 21 bases between. Germline V gene lookup returns CDR1 SGHDT and CDR2 YYEEEE. CDR3: CASRYSGRNLNYEQYF. In nucleotides, the CDR3 is TGTGCCAGCAGATATAGCGGCCGAAACCTAAACTACGAGCAGTACTTC.

This rearrangement joins TRBV7-9 to TRBJ1-5; the D gene is possibly TRBD1 (6 bases). The CDR3 covers 15 residues. Trimming took off 5 bases at V and 3 bases at J, with 14 bases between the two ends. Germline V gene lookup returns CDR1 SEHNR and CDR2 FQNEAQ (reference sequence). The CDR3 nucleotides are TGTGCCAGCAGCCCCTCAGGGGCCTCCAATCAGCCCCAGCATTTT. Its translation is CASSPSGASNQPQHF.

The chain employs TRBV6-5 and TRBJ1-5; 7 bases align to TRBD1. V trimming: 5 bases; J trimming: 6 bases; junction bases outside the gene matches: 4. This CDR3 is built from 13 residues. CDR1 and CDR2 from the germline V gene are MNHEY and SVGAGI. CDR3 DNA: TGTGCCAGCAGTCCACAGGGGAGTCAGCCCCAGCATTTT. Translation gives CASSPQGSQPQHF.

The count of this clone is one. This sequence joins TRBV11-3 and TRBJ2-3, with 8 bases matching TRBD2. The CDR3 spans 15 residues. J gave up 3 bases and V 2 bases, and 4 bases lay outside the gene matches. Germline V gene lookup returns CDR1 SGHNT and CDR2 YENEEA. The chain's CDR3 is CASSLSRLATDTQYF. The CDR3 nucleotides are TGTGCCAGCAGCTTATCCCGACTAGCGACAGATACGCAGTATTTT.

This sequence joins TRBV29-1 and TRBJ2-1; 10 bases fit TRBD1. Germline V lookup: CDR1 SQVTM, CDR2 ANQGSEA. J was trimmed by 9 bases and V by 7 bases; bases with no gene match: 12. The CDR3 runs to 14 residues. The CDR3 is CSASGTGAWSEQFF. The CDR3 DNA reads TGCAGCGCATCCGGGACAGGGGCTTGGAGTGAGCAGTTCTTC.

V and J are TRBV6-5 and TRBJ1-2; 8 bases fit TRBD1. Germline V lookup: CDR1 MNHEY, CDR2 SVGAGI. The junction had 8 bases not matched to a gene; V was cut back by 6 bases and J by 5 bases. The CDR3 length is 14 residues. The CDR3 spells CASREGTGWYGYTF. The CDR3 nucleotides are TGTGCCAGCAGAGAAGGGACAGGATGGTATGGCTACACCTTC.

A single count supports this clone. This rearrangement joins TRBV7-2 to TRBJ1-2; D might be TRBD1 (6 bases). With 4 bases removed from V and 14 bases from J, the gap between germline ends came to 20 bases. CDR1 and CDR2 (germline): SGHTA, FQGNSA. CDR3 length equals 13 residues. The CDR3 loop reads CASSSTGSLGKTF. The CDR3 DNA reads as TGTGCCAGCAGCTCTACAGGGTCCCTTGGGAAAACCTTC.

The chain employs TRBV4-1 and TRBJ1-2; D unclear. The CDR3 runs to 14 residues. Deletions cut 0 bases from V and 8 bases from J, with 13 bases between. The V gene's germline CDR1 is MGHRA and CDR2 YSYEKL. CDR3 amino acids: CASSQDREGGGYTF. As DNA, the CDR3 is TGCGCCAGCAGCCAAGATAGGGAGGGAGGCGGCTACACCTTC.

The genes are TRBV2 and TRBJ1-5; TRBD1 might be the D (5 bases). The CDR3 spans 15 residues. The V end was cut by 4 bases, the J end by 2 bases, with 12 bases between. CDR1 and CDR2 (germline): SNHLY, FYNNEI. The CDR3 region has the DNA TGTGCCAGCAGTGTCGGGTGGGGCGGCAATCAGCCCCAGCATTTT. It codes for CASSVGWGGNQPQHF.

The chain couples TRBV4-1 to TRBJ1-1; D is possibly TRBD1 (6 bases). Trimming left V 2 bases short and J 5 bases short, with 9 bases between. The CDR3 spans 13 residues. Germline CDR1 reads MGHRA; CDR2 reads YSYEKL. As DNA, the CDR3 is TGCGCCAGCAGCCAAAACAGGGAAACTGAAGCTTTCTTT. Protein product: CASSQNRETEAFF.

This clone was seen many times. The chain links TRBV9 to TRBJ1-5; D possibly corresponds to TRBD1 (5 bases). From germline, CDR1 is SGDLS and CDR2 YYNGEE. The CDR3 length is 14 residues. Deletions cut 4 bases from V and 0 bases from J, with 8 bases between. CDR3 loop: CASSRGVSNQPQHF. For the CDR3, the DNA is TGTGCCAGCAGCCGGGGGGTTAGCAATCAGCCCCAGCATTTT.

This clone was detected once. V and J are TRBV19 and TRBJ1-2; maybe TRBD1 (5 bases). The CDR3 is 16 residues long. The V gene's germline CDR1 is LNHDA and CDR2 SQIVND (reference sequence). Between the trimmed V and J ends, which lost 2 bases and 7 bases, there was a span of 20 bases. CDR3 bases: TGTGCCAGTAGTATAAAGATGGGCAGGGCGACTCGTGGCTACACCTTC. Its translation is CASSIKMGRATRGYTF.

Comments on this clone: Different DNA sequences within this sample yield the same CDR3. The chain combines TRBV15 with TRBJ2-4; 8 bases align to TRBD2. The V gene's germline CDR1 is LNHNV and CDR2 YYDKDF (reference sequence). V lost 5 bases, J lost 7 bases, and 7 bases stayed unmatched. The CDR3 extends over 14 amino acids. The chain's CDR3 is CATSPEVAGNIQYF. In DNA form, the CDR3 reads TGTGCCACCAGCCCTGAGGTAGCGGGGAACATTCAGTACTTC.

This clone was seen just once. The chain couples TRBV5-1 to TRBJ2-2; TRBD1 agrees at 11 bases. The CDR3 totals 17 residues. Losses at the gene ends were 4 bases for V and 5 bases for J; bases not matched to a gene: 10. Germline CDR1 is SGHRS and CDR2 is YFSETQ. CDR3: CASSLFLGTGGTGELFF. Here the CDR3 DNA reads TGCGCCAGCAGCCTCTTCCTCGGGACAGGGGGAACCGGGGAGCTGTTTTTT. Combining the CDR3 with reference TRBV5-1 and TRBJ2-2 gives the whole variable domain KAGVTQTPRYLIKTRGQQVTLSCSPISGHRSVSWYQQTPGQGLQFLFEYFSETQRNKGNFPGRFSGRQFSNSRSEMNVSTLELGDSALYLCASSLFLGTGGTGELFFGEGSRLTVL.

Points on this clone: The same CDR3 can be traced to other DNA sequences in this sample. The CDR3 spells CASSVSGRDYGYTF. CDR3 coding DNA: TGTGCCAGCAGTGTGTCGGGTCGCGACTATGGCTACACCTTC. V and J are TRBV2 and TRBJ1-2, with D hard to call. Per the germline V gene, CDR1 is SNHLY and CDR2 is FYNNEI. Deletions cut 4 bases from V and 3 bases from J, with 12 bases between. There are 14 residues in the CDR3. Using reference TRBV2 and TRBJ1-2 for the parts outside the CDR3, the full variable domain is EPEVTQTPSHQVTQMGQEVILRCVPISNHLYFYWYRQILGQKVEFLVSFYNNEISEKSEIFDDQFSVERPDGSNFTLKIRSTKLEDSAMYFCASSVSGRDYGYTFGSGTRLTVV.

V gene TRBV19 combines with J gene TRBJ1-1, with D uncertain. This CDR3 is 13 amino acids long. Trimming cost V 8 bases and J 4 bases, with 14 bases left between them. Germline loops: CDR1 LNHDA, CDR2 SQIVND (reference sequence). This CDR3 reads CASAQSGSTEAFF. CDR3 nucleotides: TGTGCCAGTGCCCAGTCGGGGAGCACTGAAGCTTTCTTT.

The chain recombines TRBV10-3 with TRBJ2-3, with a weak D call TRBD2 (6 bases). Germline CDR1 reads ENHRY; CDR2 reads SYGVKD. CDR3 length: 13 residues. V was pared by 10 bases and J by 1 base, with 12 bases between. In nucleotides, the CDR3 is TGTGCCACCGGACCTAGCGGCACAGATACGCAGTATTTT. This sequence encodes CATGPSGTDTQYF.

Comment on this clone: Other nucleotide sequences in the sample specify the same CDR3. The chain joins TRBV18 to TRBJ1-5, with 9 bases fitting TRBD1. This CDR3 contains 14 residues. The V gene end was trimmed by 3 bases and the J gene end by 4 bases; junction bases not matched to a gene: 1. From germline, CDR1 is KGHSH and CDR2 LQKENI. The CDR3 here is CASSPGQGNQPQHF. CDR3 coding DNA: TGTGCCAGCTCACCTGGACAGGGGAATCAGCCCCAGCATTTT.

About this clone: The junction departs from the called germline gene at one end, perhaps through a read error. The rearrangement links TRBV7-7 to TRBJ1-2; D perhaps matches TRBD1 (5 bases). Germline assignment: CDR1 SSHAT and CDR2 FNYEAQ (reference sequence). The CDR3 contains 16 residues. The CDR3 DNA reads TGTGCTAGCAGTTCCGACAGAAACCCGCTAAGCTATGGCTACACCTTC. It translates to CASSSDRNPLSYGYTF.

The CDR3 coding sequence is TGCAGTGGAACAGTTAACTATGGCTACACCTTC. Its protein is CSGTVNYGYTF. The rearrangement links TRBV20-1 to TRBJ1-2; D gene uncertain. The CDR3 contains 11 residues. Germline V CDR1 and CDR2: DFQATT, SNEGSKA (reference sequence). V gave up 7 bases and J gave up 1 base, with 7 bases separating them.

This chain joins TRBV4-3 and TRBJ1-4; TRBD1 agrees at 7 bases. V lost 0 bases and J lost 8; bases outside the gene matches: 9. The CDR3 sequence is 16 residues long. The V gene's germline CDR1 is LGHNA and CDR2 YSLEER. CDR3 in amino acids: CASSQDGRAGGEKLFF. CDR3 in DNA: TGCGCCAGCAGCCAAGACGGGCGAGCAGGGGGGGAAAAACTGTTTTTT.